The entry below gives a single T cell receptor beta chain sequence along with its context. The antigen is undetermined. CDR3 length: 14 residues. V lost 7 bases and J 1 base, leaving 10 bases between the germline ends. Germline V gene data show CDR1 as MNHEY and CDR2 as SMNVEV (reference sequence). The data derive from a study of shared clonotypes between healthy human individuals. Findings and caveats of the study: Researchers sampled only blood; tissue repertoires likely differ.

The data were produced by immunoSEQ multiplex PCR, yet TCRdb's version contains in-frame clones alone and is incomplete. The sample has under 2.5 million clones; approximately 90% are singletons. The sequenced sample consisted of naive CD4+ T cells from PBMCs. Subset noted: CD45RA+ positively selected. The origin of this receptor is a man aged 18 to 30 in good health. Some clones in this sample may be carry-over from other donors' samples. The rearrangement uses TRBV27 and TRBJ1-4; D might be TRBD1 (5 bases). The CDR3 nucleotides read TGTGCCAGCACCCAAAGGGGAACTAATGAAAAACTGTTTTTT. Its translation is CASTQRGTNEKLFF.